The 4 T cell receptor beta chains below all came from one sample that was sequenced in a study of blood T cell repertoires in COVID-19. Assay used: immunoSEQ multiplex PCR; TCRdb lists only in-frame clones, some missing. The data hold about 260,000 clones, with around 89% observed a single time. The sequencing sample was made of PBMCs or T cells enriched from blood (not recorded which). The receptors shown here come from a woman younger than 30 who had recovered from COVID-19.

The chain couples TRBV6-2 or TRBV6-3 to TRBJ2-7; D is possibly TRBD2 (5 bases). CDR3 size: 14 residues. V was pared by 0 bases and J by 6 bases, with 12 bases between. CDR1 and CDR2 (germline): MNHEY, SVGEGT. CDR3 DNA sequence: TGTGCCAGCAGTTACTCGGCCCTACTAGGCGAGCAGTACTTC. Translating it yields CASSYSALLGEQYF.

The rearrangement uses TRBV7-9 and TRBJ1-2; 10 bases are a match to TRBD1. J gave up 6 bases and V 6 bases, and 7 bases lay outside the gene matches. The CDR3 runs 14 residues. CDR1 and CDR2 (germline): SEHNR, FQNEAQ (reference sequence). The CDR3 is CASRRPGTGDGYTF. The CDR3, as DNA: TGTGCCAGCAGAAGACCCGGGACAGGGGATGGCTACACCTTC.

In this sample, this clone turned up a few times. The chain combines TRBV19 with TRBJ1-5, with TRBD1 as a possible D gene (5 bases). The CDR3 covers 14 residues. The V and J ends lost 8 bases and 0 bases respectively, with 11 bases between them. Germline V gene lookup returns CDR1 LNHDA and CDR2 SQIVND (reference sequence). The CDR3 sequence: CASDTRDSNQPQHF. CDR3 nucleotides: TGTGCCAGTGACACCAGGGATAGCAATCAGCCCCAGCATTTT.

The chain uses TRBV5-5 and TRBJ1-1; 9 bases fit TRBD1. The CDR3 consists of 14 residues. With 6 bases clipped from V and 5 bases from J, the junction kept 8 bases outside the gene matches. Germline V gene sequence: CDR1 SGHKS, CDR2 YYEKEE (reference sequence). The CDR3 reads CASIRTGAATEAFF. CDR3 DNA: TGTGCCAGCATAAGGACAGGGGCGGCGACTGAAGCTTTCTTT.